These 19 T cell receptor beta chains originate from one sample sequenced in a study of blood T cell repertoires in COVID-19. Measured with immunoSEQ multiplex PCR; TCRdb has only the in-frame clones, and not every one. Counted here are about 310,000 clones, 85% to 90% occurring once; the ten biggest clones make up more than 9%. Material for sequencing was PBMCs or T cells enriched from blood (not recorded which). Receptors were obtained from a woman aged 30 to 39 who had recovered from COVID-19.

The chain combines TRBV5-5 with TRBJ2-7, with TRBD1 matching over 8 bases. In germline, CDR1 is SGHKS, CDR2 YYEKEE (reference sequence). This CDR3 has 14 amino acids. With 4 bases clipped from V and 0 bases from J, the junction kept 3 bases outside the gene matches. For the CDR3, the DNA is TGTGCCAGCAGCCAGACAGGGGCCTCCTACGAGCAGTACTTC. This translates into CASSQTGASYEQYF. The full variable domain, completed using reference TRBV5-5 and TRBJ2-7, is DAGVTQSPTHLIKTRGQQVTLRCSPISGHKSVSWYQQVLGQGPQFIFQYYEKEERGRGNFPDRFSARQFPNYSSELNVNALLLGDSALYLCASSQTGASYEQYFGPGTRLTVT.

The table lists this clone with a count of one. The CDR3 DNA reads as TGTGCCAGCAGCTTAATAGGGACACGGAATGAAAAACTGTTTTTT. As protein: CASSLIGTRNEKLFF. The chain combines TRBV7-8 with TRBJ1-4, with a possible D match to TRBD1 (6 bases). The V end was cut by 2 bases, the J end by 5 bases, with 12 bases between. CDR3 size: 15 residues. Germline V lookup: CDR1 SGHVS, CDR2 FQNEAQ.

This chain joins TRBV30 and TRBJ1-6, with TRBD1 matching over 9 bases. The CDR3 length is 19 residues. Trimming at V came to 3 bases and at J to 10 bases, leaving 22 bases not matched to a gene. Germline CDR1 reads GTSNPN; CDR2 reads SVGIG (reference sequence). CDR3 nucleotides: TGTGCCTGGAGGTCGTTGAGCGGGACAGGGCCCCCCCGTCCGTCACCCCTCCACTTT. Its protein product is CAWRSLSGTGPPRPSPLHF.

The V and J genes are TRBV7-2 and TRBJ1-1; TRBD1 matches 9 bases. This CDR3 spans 17 amino acids. Germline values: CDR1 SGHTA, CDR2 FQGNSA. The trim removed 2 bases at V and 1 base at J, leaving 8 bases unmatched. The CDR3 here is CASSLRTGGTGNTEAFF. CDR3 nucleotides: TGTGCCAGCAGCTTACGTACAGGGGGCACCGGGAACACTGAAGCTTTCTTT. Looking up the rest from reference TRBV7-2 and TRBJ1-1 gives the full variable domain: GAGVSQSPSNKVTEKGKDVELRCDPISGHTALYWYRQSLGQGLEFLIYFQGNSAPDKSGLPSDRFSAERTGGSVSTLTIQRTQQEDSAVYLCASSLRTGGTGNTEAFFGQGTRLTVV.

This clone was observed once. The chain recombines TRBV19 with TRBJ2-1, with D possibly being TRBD2 (5 bases). The germline V gene has CDR1 LNHDA and CDR2 SQIVND (reference sequence). CDR3 size: 14 residues. V lost 8 bases, J lost 4 bases, and 15 bases lay in between. The CDR3 loop is CASGTLATYNEQFF. The CDR3 nucleotides read TGTGCCAGTGGCACCCTAGCCACATACAATGAGCAGTTCTTC.

The rearrangement joins TRBV28 to TRBJ2-7; a possible D gene is TRBD2 (6 bases). This CDR3 comprises 14 residues. Trimming removed 3 bases from V and 6 bases from J, with 15 bases in between. The germline V gene has CDR1 MDHEN and CDR2 SYDVKM. The CDR3 nucleotides are TGTGCCAGCAGTTTCGTGGGAGGATCGGCCGAGCAGTACTTC. Its translation: CASSFVGGSAEQYF.

The CDR3 nucleotides read TGTGCCAGCTACCGACAGGGGACTGCAACTAATGAAAAACTGTTTTTT. Residues: CASYRQGTATNEKLFF. V usage is TRBV18 and J usage is TRBJ1-4; 8 positions match TRBD1. Trimming removed 7 bases from V and 0 bases from J; junction bases left unmatched: 7. The CDR3 sequence is 16 residues long. Germline V gene sequence: CDR1 KGHSH, CDR2 LQKENI.

This clone has more than one count but fewer than ten. This chain links TRBV19 with TRBJ1-3; weak D call: TRBD1 (6 bases). The CDR3 is 15 amino acids. From germline, CDR1 is LNHDA and CDR2 SQIVND (reference sequence). Trimming left V 5 bases short and J 5 bases short, with 16 bases between. The CDR3 DNA follows: TGTGCCAGTAGTCCGGAAAATCAGGGGAGAAACACCATATATTTT. Protein: CASSPENQGRNTIYF.

This chain uses TRBV6-1 with TRBJ2-3, with 8 bases matching TRBD2. Trimming took 2 bases from V and 4 from J; bases not matched to a gene: 5. The CDR3 loop spans 15 amino acids. Germline V gene sequence: CDR1 MNHNS, CDR2 SASEGT. Written as DNA, the CDR3 is TGTGCCAGCAGTGAATTGGGCGGGAGGCCAGATACGCAGTATTTT. This codes for CASSELGGRPDTQYF.

This clone was seen a single time. The rearrangement links TRBV4-1 to TRBJ2-1; 9 bases match TRBD2. Germline CDR1 MGHRA, CDR2 YSYEKL. This CDR3 comprises 19 residues. The V segment lost 2 bases and the J segment 4 bases; nucleotides outside the gene matches: 15. CDR3 protein: CASSQPAGGALPFYNEQFF. The CDR3 DNA reads as TGCGCCAGCAGCCAACCTGCGGGAGGGGCGCTACCCTTTTACAATGAGCAGTTCTTC.

The chain links TRBV5-1 to TRBJ2-7, with no clear D. V shed 0 bases and J shed 2 bases, with 9 bases lying between them. The CDR3 extends over 14 amino acids. CDR1 and CDR2 from the germline V gene are SGHRS and YFSETQ. Written as DNA, the CDR3 is TGCGCCAGCAGCTTGGCCACAGACCCCTACGAGCAGTACTTC. It codes for CASSLATDPYEQYF.

This clone was detected a few times. The CDR3 coding sequence is TGTGCCAGCAGTGAAGTGGGGGACACGGACTATGGCTACACCTTC. Its translation: CASSEVGDTDYGYTF. The chain combines TRBV2 with TRBJ1-2, with a tentative D call TRBD1 (6 bases). Germline CDR1 is SNHLY and CDR2 is FYNNEI. This CDR3 contains 15 residues. With 1 base removed from V and 3 bases from J, the gap between germline ends came to 12 bases.

This rearrangement joins TRBV10-3 to TRBJ2-7; TRBD1 is a possible D gene (6 bases). V lost 10 bases, J lost 6 bases, and 19 bases lay in between. The CDR3 sequence is 13 residues long. CDR1 is ENHRY and CDR2 is SYGVKD in the germline V gene. The CDR3 DNA reads as TGTGCCACCCAACAGGGAGAAGGGGGCGAGCAGTACTTC. It codes for CATQQGEGGEQYF.

The chain links TRBV6-1 to TRBJ1-1; D ambiguous. Trimming stripped 2 bases from V and 7 bases from J, with 11 bases between. The CDR3 is 13 residues long. CDR1 and CDR2 from the germline V gene are MNHNS and SASEGT. CDR3 protein: CASSERGRSEAFF. CDR3 in DNA: TGTGCCAGCAGTGAACGAGGGAGAAGTGAAGCTTTCTTT.

This clone was detected only a few times. The chain is built from TRBV5-1 and TRBJ2-7; TRBD1 matches 7 bases. V lost 4 bases and J lost 1; bases outside the gene matches: 11. The V gene's germline CDR1 is SGHRS and CDR2 YFSETQ. The CDR3 runs 16 residues. The CDR3 sequence: CASSPANRGSSYEQYF. CDR3 bases: TGCGCCAGCAGCCCCGCTAACAGGGGATCATCCTACGAGCAGTACTTC.

A word on this clone: At one end the junction does not follow the germline gene, possibly because of a read error. This chain's CDR3 is CAISESGRQGPYYGQYF. As DNA, the CDR3 is TGTGCCATCAGTGAGTCGGGCCGACAGGGCCCTTACTACGGGCAGTACTTC. The gene calls are TRBV10-3 and TRBJ2-7, with 7 bases fitting TRBD1. CDR1 is ENHRY and CDR2 is SYGVKD in the germline V gene. The CDR3 loop spans 17 amino acids.

This clone has only one observation. The V gene is TRBV5-1, the J gene TRBJ2-5; TRBD2 agrees at 14 bases. CDR1 SGHRS and CDR2 YFSETQ come from the germline V gene. The CDR3 consists of 15 residues. V lost 4 bases and J lost 6; bases outside the gene matches: 5. As DNA, the CDR3 is TGCGCCAGCAGCCCGAGACTAGCGGGAGGGCAGACCCAGTACTTC. Translating gives CASSPRLAGGQTQYF.

The rearrangement joins TRBV19 to TRBJ1-4, with 7 nucleotides matching TRBD1. Trimming removed 2 bases from V and 7 bases from J; junction bases left unmatched: 7. Germline CDR1 is LNHDA and CDR2 is SQIVND (reference sequence). The CDR3 length is 15 residues. CDR3 sequence reads: CASSILGRGFEKLFF. As DNA, the CDR3 is TGTGCCAGTAGTATATTGGGCAGGGGGTTTGAAAAACTGTTTTTT.

A remark on this clone: The junction shows a germline mismatch at one end, possibly a read error. In the same sample, other DNA sequences code for this CDR3. This rearrangement joins TRBV28 to TRBJ2-4; no clear D. The CDR3 loop spans 14 amino acids. Looked up from germline, CDR1 is MDHEN and CDR2 is SYDVKM. CDR3 loop: CASSPYPRKNIQYF. CDR3 DNA: TGTGCCAGCAGTCCCTACCCTAGGAAAAACATTCAGTATTTC.